One and the same sample provided the 16 T cell receptor beta chains below, sequenced in a study of CD8 T cells in ankylosing spondylitis. The study's findings and limits: A TCR beta motif of eight or nine highly homologous variants seemed to mark ankylosing spondylitis blood.

TCRdb processed the 5' RACE reads anew with MiXCR; each CDR3 protein has one entry. The repertoire holds 200,000 to 250,000 distinct CDR3 sequences, with about 17% as singletons. No antigen has been assigned to these receptors. The specimen was blood, either unsorted or a sorted T cell fraction (not recorded which). Receptors originate from a male donor with ankylosing spondylitis.

The chain links TRBV4-3 to TRBJ2-7; 14 bases match TRBD2. The CDR3 totals 19 residues. V shed 0 bases, J shed 2 bases, and the junction held 9 bases outside the gene matches. CDR1 and CDR2 from the germline V gene are LGHNA and YSLEER. The DNA of the CDR3 is TGCGCCAGCAGCCAAGAACCGGGACTAGCGGGAGTGCGAGCCTACGAGCAGTACTTC. Translating gives CASSQEPGLAGVRAYEQYF.

This clonotype was counted only a few times. The chain links TRBV27 to TRBJ1-1, with 7 positions matching TRBD1. Trimming took 1 base from V and 4 from J; bases not matched to a gene: 6. Germline-derived CDR1 and CDR2 are MNHEY and SMNVEV (reference sequence). The CDR3 is 15 residues long. CDR3 sequence (DNA): TGTGCCAGCAGTTTATACAGGGGTATGGGCACTGAAGCTTTCTTT. This gives the protein CASSLYRGMGTEAFF.

This clonotype turned up a few times. The chain joins TRBV6-1 to TRBJ1-2; 10 nucleotides line up with TRBD1. This CDR3 comprises 17 residues. J gave up 3 bases and V 5 bases, and 12 bases lay outside the gene matches. The germline V gene encodes CDR1 MNHNS and CDR2 SASEGT. CDR3 sequence reads: CASSQGQGPRAYYGYTF. Here the CDR3 DNA reads TGTGCCAGCAGTCAGGGACAGGGGCCCAGAGCTTACTATGGCTACACCTTC.

This clonotype was recorded a few times. V is TRBV29-1 and J is TRBJ1-1; 11 bases agree with TRBD1. V shed 6 bases and J 3 bases; nucleotides not matched to a gene: 6. Germline assignment: CDR1 SQVTM and CDR2 ANQGSEA. There are 14 residues in the CDR3. CDR3 nucleotide sequence: TGCAGCGTCGAGGACAGGGGGCCTTACACTGAAGCTTTCTTT. Translated, it gives CSVEDRGPYTEAFF.

The V call is TRBV10-3, the J call TRBJ2-5, with D hard to call. The CDR3 loop spans 11 amino acids. Germline loops: CDR1 ENHRY, CDR2 SYGVKD. Trimming pared 2 bases from V and 3 bases from J, leaving 1 base between. CDR3 region: CAISEEETQYF. The CDR3 bases are TGTGCCATCAGTGAGGAAGAGACCCAGTACTTC.

The chain carries TRBV20-1 and TRBJ2-1, with 12 bases identical to TRBD2. The CDR3 length is 13 residues. CDR1 is DFQATT, CDR2 SNEGSKA, per germline (reference sequence). In DNA, the CDR3 is TGCAGCCGACTAGCGGGGGCCTACAATGAGCAGTTCTTC. As protein: CSRLAGAYNEQFF.

The J gene is TRBJ2-1, the V gene TRBV4-1, with D unresolved. The ends were cut back, 3 bases at V and 0 bases at J, with 12 bases in the middle. The CDR3 covers 16 residues. Germline lookup yields CDR1 MGHRA and CDR2 YSYEKL. Here the CDR3 reads CASSHRTQSSYNEQFF. The CDR3 coding sequence is TGCGCCAGCAGCCACAGAACCCAGAGCTCCTACAATGAGCAGTTCTTC.

There are a few counts of this clonotype. The chain uses TRBV4-1 and TRBJ1-3, with a possible D match to TRBD1 (5 bases). Germline CDR1 reads MGHRA; CDR2 reads YSYEKL. The V gene lost 0 bases and the J gene lost 2 bases, with 8 bases spanning the gap. The CDR3 has 15 amino acids. Written as DNA, the CDR3 is TGCGCCAGCAGCCAAGATCGGGGGGCTGGAAACACCATATATTTT. Amino acids: CASSQDRGAGNTIYF.

The V call is TRBV19, the J call TRBJ1-5; D uncertain. CDR1 and CDR2 (germline): LNHDA, SQIVND (reference sequence). The CDR3 runs to 15 residues. The V and J ends lost 3 bases and 1 base respectively, with 10 bases between them. The chain's CDR3 is CASSIGSKSNQPQHF. The DNA of the CDR3 is TGTGCCAGTAGTATTGGCAGTAAAAGCAATCAGCCCCAGCATTTT.

This clonotype was counted a few times. The rearrangement joins TRBV27 to TRBJ2-3, with TRBD2 identical over 11 bases. This CDR3 contains 19 residues. V shed 0 bases, J shed 8 bases, and the junction held 16 bases outside the gene matches. The germline CDR1 and CDR2 sequences are MNHEY and SMNVEV (reference sequence). For the CDR3, the DNA is TGTGCCAGCAGTTTATCCCCATTATCGGCCCTTAGCGGGGGGGCTACGCAGTATTTT. Its translation: CASSLSPLSALSGGATQYF.

V and J are TRBV20-1 and TRBJ2-3; TRBD2 aligns across 13 bases. Germline trimming cut 5 bases from V and 2 bases from J; bases unmatched to any gene: 4. Germline V gene data show CDR1 as DFQATT and CDR2 as SNEGSKA (reference sequence). The CDR3 extends over 15 amino acids. The CDR3, as DNA: TGCAGTGCTCCCGGACTAGCGGGAGTCACAGATACGCAGTATTTT. This sequence encodes CSAPGLAGVTDTQYF.

In its sample, this clonotype was seen a few times. The V call is TRBV11-2, the J call TRBJ2-1; D gene uncertain. V dropped 1 base and J dropped 6 bases, with 13 bases sitting between them. The length of the CDR3 is 15 residues. Germline-derived CDR1 and CDR2 are SGHAT and FQNNGV. The CDR3 loop is CASSLVPRRRNEQFF. The DNA of the CDR3 is TGTGCCAGCAGCTTAGTCCCCCGCCGACGCAATGAGCAGTTCTTC.

V usage is TRBV5-6 and J usage is TRBJ2-3; 12 bases are a match to TRBD2. The V segment lost 1 base and the J segment 4 bases; nucleotides outside the gene matches: 1. This CDR3 contains 15 residues. The germline CDR1 and CDR2 sequences are SGHDT and YYEEEE. The CDR3 loop reads CASSLRTSGADTQYF. The CDR3 bases are TGTGCCAGCAGCTTGAGGACTAGCGGGGCAGATACGCAGTATTTT.

Only a few counts were recorded for this clonotype. The chain uses TRBV5-1 and TRBJ1-2; weak D call: TRBD1 (6 bases). This CDR3 region has 15 residues. Trimming took 0 bases from V and 2 from J, leaving 11 bases between them. The V gene's germline CDR1 is SGHRS and CDR2 YFSETQ. The CDR3 nucleotides read TGCGCCAGCAGCTTGGGGCAGGGGCCAAACTATGGCTACACCTTC. This translates into CASSLGQGPNYGYTF.

The chain couples TRBV7-9 to TRBJ2-2; TRBD1 or TRBD2 may be the D gene (5 bases each). CDR1 SEHNR and CDR2 FQNEAQ come from the germline V gene (reference sequence). This CDR3 comprises 15 residues. V was clipped by 4 bases and J by 5 bases, with 14 bases between them. The CDR3 region is CASSSGLEGTGELFF. In nucleotides, the CDR3 is TGTGCCAGCAGCTCGGGCCTCGAGGGGACCGGGGAGCTGTTTTTT. Looking up the rest from reference TRBV7-9 and TRBJ2-2 gives the full variable domain: DTGVSQNPRHKITKRGQNVTFRCDPISEHNRLYWYRQTLGQGPEFLTYFQNEAQLEKSRLLSDRFSAERPKGSFSTLEIQRTEQGDSAMYLCASSSGLEGTGELFFGEGSRLTVL.

This clonotype was observed many times. The rearrangement uses TRBV29-1 and TRBJ1-1; D possibly corresponds to TRBD1 (5 bases). Deletions cut 4 bases from V and 5 bases from J, with 17 bases between. CDR1 and CDR2 from the germline V gene are SQVTM and ANQGSEA. The CDR3 covers 14 residues. As DNA, the CDR3 is TGCAGCGTTGCCTTCGGGACTCCGGGGACTGAAGCTTTCTTT. Its protein product is CSVAFGTPGTEAFF.